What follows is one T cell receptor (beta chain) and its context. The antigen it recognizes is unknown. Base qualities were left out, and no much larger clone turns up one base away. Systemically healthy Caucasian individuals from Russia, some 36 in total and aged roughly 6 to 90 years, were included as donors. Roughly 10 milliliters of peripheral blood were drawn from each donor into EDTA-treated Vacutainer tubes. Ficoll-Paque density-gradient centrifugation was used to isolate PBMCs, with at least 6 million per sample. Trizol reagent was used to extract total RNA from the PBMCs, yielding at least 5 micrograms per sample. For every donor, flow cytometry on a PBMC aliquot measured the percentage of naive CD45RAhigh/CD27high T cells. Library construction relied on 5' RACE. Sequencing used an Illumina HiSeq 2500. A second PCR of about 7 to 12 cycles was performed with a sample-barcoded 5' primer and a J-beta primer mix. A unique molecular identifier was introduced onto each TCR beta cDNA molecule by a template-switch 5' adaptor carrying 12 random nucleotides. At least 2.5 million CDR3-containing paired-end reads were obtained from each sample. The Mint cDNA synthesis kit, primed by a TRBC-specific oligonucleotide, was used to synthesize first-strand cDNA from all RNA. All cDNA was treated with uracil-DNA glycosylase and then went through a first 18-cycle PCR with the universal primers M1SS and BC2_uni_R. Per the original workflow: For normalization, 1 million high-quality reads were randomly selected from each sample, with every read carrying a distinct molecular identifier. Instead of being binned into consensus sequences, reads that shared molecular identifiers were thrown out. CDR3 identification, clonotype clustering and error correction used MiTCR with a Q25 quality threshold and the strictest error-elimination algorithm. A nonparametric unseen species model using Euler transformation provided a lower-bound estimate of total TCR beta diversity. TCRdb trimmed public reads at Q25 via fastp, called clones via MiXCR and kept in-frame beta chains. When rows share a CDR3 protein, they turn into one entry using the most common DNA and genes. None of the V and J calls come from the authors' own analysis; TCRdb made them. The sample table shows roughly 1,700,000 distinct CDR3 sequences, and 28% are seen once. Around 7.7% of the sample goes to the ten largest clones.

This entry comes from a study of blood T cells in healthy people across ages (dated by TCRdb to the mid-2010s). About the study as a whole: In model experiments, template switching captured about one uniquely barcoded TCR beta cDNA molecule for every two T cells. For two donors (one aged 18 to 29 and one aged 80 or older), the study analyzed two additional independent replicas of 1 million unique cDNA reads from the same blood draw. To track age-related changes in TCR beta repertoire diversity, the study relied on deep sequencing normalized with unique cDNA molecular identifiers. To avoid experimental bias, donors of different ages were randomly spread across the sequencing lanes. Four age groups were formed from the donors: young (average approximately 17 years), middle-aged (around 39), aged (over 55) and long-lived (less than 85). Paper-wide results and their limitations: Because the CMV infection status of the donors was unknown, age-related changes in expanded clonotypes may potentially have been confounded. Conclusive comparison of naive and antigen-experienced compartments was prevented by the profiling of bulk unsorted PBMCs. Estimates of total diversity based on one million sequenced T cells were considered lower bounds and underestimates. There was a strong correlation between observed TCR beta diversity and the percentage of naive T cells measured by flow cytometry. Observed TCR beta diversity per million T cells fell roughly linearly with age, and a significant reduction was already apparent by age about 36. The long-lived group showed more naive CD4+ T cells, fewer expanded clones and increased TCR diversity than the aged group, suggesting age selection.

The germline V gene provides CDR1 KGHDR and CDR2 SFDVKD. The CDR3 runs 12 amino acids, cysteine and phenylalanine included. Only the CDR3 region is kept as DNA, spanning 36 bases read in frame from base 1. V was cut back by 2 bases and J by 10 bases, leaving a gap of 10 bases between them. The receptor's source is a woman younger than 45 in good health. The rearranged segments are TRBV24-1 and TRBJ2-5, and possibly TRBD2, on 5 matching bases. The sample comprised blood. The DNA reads TGTGCCACCAGTGATTCGAGGAGGATCCAGTACTTC. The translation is CATSDSRRIQYF.